The TCR beta chain described here comes from a study of blood T cell repertoires in COVID-19. Participant reports of clinical history set cohort assignment. Either two negative PCRs, clearance, or symptom resolution qualified Cohort 3 donors as recovered. Details on this clone: This sample includes further DNA sequences coding for the same CDR3.

V dropped 1 base and J dropped 5 bases, with 9 bases sitting between them. The CDR3 is 13 residues long. CDR1 is SGHRS and CDR2 is YFSETQ in the germline V gene. The repertoire was sequenced with immunoSEQ multiplex PCR; TCRdb's copy has only in-frame clones and lacks some. Found here are 250,000 to 350,000 clones, 85% of them singletons; the top ten hold 2% to 3%. The rearrangement uses TRBV5-1 and TRBJ2-5; D may be TRBD2 (5 bases). Sequencing was performed on PBMCs or T cells enriched from blood (not recorded which). The origin of this receptor is a woman in her 50s who had recovered from COVID-19. CDR3 protein: CASSLPGGETQYF. The CDR3 DNA is TGCGCCAGCAGCTTGCCAGGCGGGGAGACCCAGTACTTC.